The clone carrying this T cell receptor beta chain showed up just once. What it binds is unknown. Specified treatment: 10-day PBMC culture with coronavirus spike peptide pools or control peptides (ViraFEST assay). Germline CDR1 reads DFQATT; CDR2 reads SNEGSKA (reference sequence). Trimming took 4 bases from V and 5 from J, leaving 21 bases between them. The CDR3 totals 16 residues. These data come from a study of vaccination and CD4 T cells after COVID-19. With the Oncomine TCR Beta short-read assay, DNA from cultured CD4+ T cells was sequenced. MiXCR, run by TCRdb on the PCR reads, gives a single entry per CDR3 protein. The sample consists of roughly 24,000 distinct CDR3 sequences, 58% of them appearing once.

The sequencing input was CD4+ T cells from blood, cultured in vitro. The chain is built from TRBV20-1 and TRBJ2-1, with TRBD2 as a possible D gene (6 bases). This receptor was taken from a human donor who had recovered from COVID-19. CDR3 residues: CSANSRKGLIDNEQFF. The CDR3 coding sequence is TGCAGTGCTAACAGTCGGAAGGGACTGATAGACAATGAGCAGTTCTTC.